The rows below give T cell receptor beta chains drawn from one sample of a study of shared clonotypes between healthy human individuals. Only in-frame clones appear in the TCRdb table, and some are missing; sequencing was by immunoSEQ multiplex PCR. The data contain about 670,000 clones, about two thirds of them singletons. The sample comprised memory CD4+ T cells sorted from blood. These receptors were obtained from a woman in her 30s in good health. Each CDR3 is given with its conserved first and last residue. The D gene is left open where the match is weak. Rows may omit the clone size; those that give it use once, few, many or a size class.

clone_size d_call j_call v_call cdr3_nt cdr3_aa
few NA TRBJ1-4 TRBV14 TGTGCCAGCAGCCAACAGCCCGCAACTAATGAAAAACTGTTTTTT CASSQQPATNEKLFF
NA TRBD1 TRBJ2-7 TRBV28 TGTGCCAGCAACCGGGACAGGGGCTACGAGCAGTACTTC CASNRDRGYEQYF
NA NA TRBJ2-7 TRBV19 TGTGCCAGTAGTATAATCGGGGACTACGAGCAGTACTTC CASSIIGDYEQYF
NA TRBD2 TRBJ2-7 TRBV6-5 TGTGCCAGCATGGGGGGGACTAGCGGGAGTTATAAGCAGTACTTC CASMGGTSGSYKQYF
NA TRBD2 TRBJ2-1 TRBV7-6 TGTGCCAGCAGCGTACTAGCGGGGGAGCAGTTCTTC CASSVLAGEQFF
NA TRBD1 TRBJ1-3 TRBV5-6 TGTGCCAGCAGCCGACAGGGGAGCTCTGGAAACACCATATATTTT CASSRQGSSGNTIYF
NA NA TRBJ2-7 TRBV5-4 TGTGCCAGCAGCCGCCCCGACTCCTACGAGCAGTACTTC CASSRPDSYEQYF
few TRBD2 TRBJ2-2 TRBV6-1 TGTGCCAGCAGTGAGCGGGAGCAGTCCGGGGAGCTGTTTTTT CASSEREQSGELFF
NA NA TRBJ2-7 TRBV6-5 TGTGCCAGCAGTCACGGGCGGGACCGGGAGCAGTACTTC CASSHGRDREQYF
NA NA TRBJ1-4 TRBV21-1 TGTGCCAGCAGCAAAGAAGAAGGGTTTCAGGAAAAACTGTTTTTT CASSKEEGFQEKLFF
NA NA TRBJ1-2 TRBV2 TGTGCCAGCGGGAGACAGGAGGAACTCTATGGCTACACCTTC CASGRQEELYGYTF
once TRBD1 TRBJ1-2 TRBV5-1 TGCGCCAGCAGCTTGGCGACAGGGACGGGGGCTAACTATGGCTACACCTTC CASSLATGTGANYGYTF
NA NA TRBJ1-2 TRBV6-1 TGTGCCAGCAGTGAAGCAAAGAAAGCTAACTATGGCTACACCTTC CASSEAKKANYGYTF
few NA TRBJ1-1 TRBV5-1 TGCGCCAGCAGCTTGGTTGGGGAAACGGGTCGCACTGAAGCTTTCTTT CASSLVGETGRTEAFF
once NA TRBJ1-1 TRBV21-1 TGTGCCAGCAGCAAAGCATGGGCCAGGCCTCGACAGGGTGAGAACACTGAAGCTTTCTTT CASSKAWARPRQGENTEAFF
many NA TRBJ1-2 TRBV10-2 TGCGCCAGCGGGGACCGAGCCGCTTATGGCTACACCTTC CASGDRAAYGYTF
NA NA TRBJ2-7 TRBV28 TGTGCCAGCAGGGGGGGACGGAACAACGAGCAGTACTTC CASRGGRNNEQYF
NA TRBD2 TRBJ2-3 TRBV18 TGTGCCAGCTCACCACGCGGGACTAGTTTTACAGATACGCAGTATTTT CASSPRGTSFTDTQYF
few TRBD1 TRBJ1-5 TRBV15 TGTGCCACCAGCAGGAGGGACAGGGGGCTCCAGCCCCAGCATTTT CATSRRDRGLQPQHF
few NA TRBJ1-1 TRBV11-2 TGTGCCAGCAGCCGGCCACCGGGCTCTGAAGCTTTCTTT CASSRPPGSEAFF
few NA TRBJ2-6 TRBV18 TGTGCCAGCTCACCCGCCACCTACTCTGGGGCCAACGTCCTGACTTTC CASSPATYSGANVLTF
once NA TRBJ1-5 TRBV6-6 TGTGCCAGCAGTTACGCGAATAGCAATCAGCCCCAGCATTTT CASSYANSNQPQHF
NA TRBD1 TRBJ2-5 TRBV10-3 TGTGCCATCAGTGAGGTGAAGACAGGGTCAGAGACCCAGTACTTC CAISEVKTGSETQYF
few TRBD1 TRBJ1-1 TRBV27 TGTGCCAGCAGTGCTATAACAGGGGAGAACACTGAAGCTTTCTTT CASSAITGENTEAFF
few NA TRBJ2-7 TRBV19 TGTGCCAGTAGTATAGACGGGGATCCCTACGAGCAGTACTTC CASSIDGDPYEQYF
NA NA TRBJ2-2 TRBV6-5 TGTGCCAGCAGCCACGAAAGGGCTTGGGAGCTGTTTTTT CASSHERAWELFF
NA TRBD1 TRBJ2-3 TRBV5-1 TGCGCCAGCAGCCTCGCAGGGGGCCTGCCAGATACGCAGTATTTT CASSLAGGLPDTQYF
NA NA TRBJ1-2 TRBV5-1 TGCGCCAGCAGCTTGGGGGGAGGTGGCTACACCTTC CASSLGGGGYTF
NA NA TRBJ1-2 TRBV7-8 TGTGCCAGCAGCTCAACAACAGGGAACTATGGCTACACCTTC CASSSTTGNYGYTF
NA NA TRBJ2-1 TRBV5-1 TGCGCCAGCAGCTTGGGTCGAGGCGCCTCGAGCTCCTACAATGAGCAGTTCTTC CASSLGRGASSSYNEQFF
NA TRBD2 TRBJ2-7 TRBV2 TGTGCCAGAGGACTAGCGGCTACCTACGAGCAGTACTTC CARGLAATYEQYF
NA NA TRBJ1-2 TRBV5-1 TGCGCCAGCAGTTGGTCATCAGGGGACACTCGGCGAGGCTACACCTTC CASSWSSGDTRRGYTF
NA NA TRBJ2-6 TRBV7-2 TGTGCCAGCAGCCTCCCCGGCTCTGGGGCCAACGTCCTGACTTTC CASSLPGSGANVLTF
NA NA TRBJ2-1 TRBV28 TGTGCCAGCAGTTTTATCCAGGGGGGGTACAATGAGCAGTTCTTC CASSFIQGGYNEQFF
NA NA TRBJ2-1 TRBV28 TGTGCCAGCAGGCGCGACAACTACAATGAGCAGTTCTTC CASRRDNYNEQFF
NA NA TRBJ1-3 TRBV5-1 TGCGCCAGCAGCTTTTCAGGGGATAGAGGGAACACCATATATTTT CASSFSGDRGNTIYF
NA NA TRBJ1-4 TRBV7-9 TGTGCCAGCAGCTTAGGTCGGGCGAGCTCCTCTAATGAAAAACTGTTTTTT CASSLGRASSSNEKLFF
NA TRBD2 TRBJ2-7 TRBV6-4 TGTGCCAGCAGTGCCCCCACCGGGACTAGCGGGTCTTCTCGATCCTACGAGCAGTACTTC CASSAPTGTSGSSRSYEQYF
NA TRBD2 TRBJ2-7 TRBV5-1 TGCGCCAGCAGCCCGGGACTAGCGGCTTCATCCTCCTACGAGCAGTACTTC CASSPGLAASSSYEQYF
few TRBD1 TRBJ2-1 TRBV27 TGTGCCAGCAGTTCCTACGGGACAGGGAATGGTGAGCAGTTCTTC CASSSYGTGNGEQFF
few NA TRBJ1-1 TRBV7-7 TGTGCCAGCAGCTTGGACGAAAACACTGAAGCTTTCTTT CASSLDENTEAFF
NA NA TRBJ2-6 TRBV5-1 TGCGCCAGCAGCTTGGAGGGCCACTCTGGGGCCAACGTCCTGACTTTC CASSLEGHSGANVLTF
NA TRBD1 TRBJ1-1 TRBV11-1 TGTGCCAGCAGCTCCCCCAGGGGGCACACTGAAGCTTTCTTT CASSSPRGHTEAFF
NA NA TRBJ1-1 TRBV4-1 TGCGCCAGCAGCCAAGTGTGGGGTACCACTGAAGCTTTCTTT CASSQVWGTTEAFF
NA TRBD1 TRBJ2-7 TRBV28 TGTGCCAGCAGTCCGCCCCCGGGACAGGGCTCCTACGAGCAGTACTTC CASSPPPGQGSYEQYF
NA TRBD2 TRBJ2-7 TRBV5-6 TGTGCCAGCAGCTTGAGGGAGGGACTTTCAATCTACGAGCAGTACTTC CASSLREGLSIYEQYF
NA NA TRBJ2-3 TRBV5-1 TGCGCCAGCAGCTTGGCCTCGAACCGTTACACAGATACGCAGTATTTT CASSLASNRYTDTQYF
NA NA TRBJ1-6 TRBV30 TGTGCCTGGGGGGGACTATCCTATAATTCACCCCTCCACTTT CAWGGLSYNSPLHF
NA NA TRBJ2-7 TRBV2 TGTGCCAGCCGATGGCGGTACGACGAGCAGTACTTC CASRWRYDEQYF
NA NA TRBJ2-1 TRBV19 TGTGCCAGTAGTATTGTCAGGGGCGAGGTCAATGAGCAGTTCTTC CASSIVRGEVNEQFF
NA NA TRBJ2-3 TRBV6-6 TGTGCCAGCAGAACGGGAGAATCGGATACGCAGTATTTT CASRTGESDTQYF